A single sample gave rise to the 18 T cell receptor beta chains below, sequenced in a study of blood T cell repertoires in COVID-19. The assay was immunoSEQ multiplex PCR, and TCRdb's table has in-frame clones only and misses some. The sample holds about 380,000 clones, over 75% seen once. The sample taken for sequencing was PBMCs or T cells enriched from blood (not recorded which). The origin of the receptors is a man under 40 who had recovered from COVID-19.

The rearrangement joins TRBV19 to TRBJ1-1; D unresolved. This CDR3 is 13 amino acids long. CDR1 and CDR2 from the germline V gene are LNHDA and SQIVND (reference sequence). V was clipped by 7 bases and J by 1 base, with 10 bases between them. The CDR3 reads CASTPRGNTEAFF. CDR3 sequence (DNA): TGTGCCAGTACCCCTCGAGGGAACACTGAAGCTTTCTTT.

The gene calls are TRBV5-1 and TRBJ1-4; D not resolved. V gave up 1 base and J gave up 5 bases, with 9 bases separating them. The germline V gene has CDR1 SGHRS and CDR2 YFSETQ. This CDR3 spans 14 amino acids. The CDR3 region has the DNA TGCGCCAGCAGCTTGTTAGCCGAGAATGAAAAACTGTTTTTT. It translates to CASSLLAENEKLFF. The complete variable domain, with remaining parts taken from reference TRBV5-1 and TRBJ1-4, reads KAGVTQTPRYLIKTRGQQVTLSCSPISGHRSVSWYQQTPGQGLQFLFEYFSETQRNKGNFPGRFSGRQFSNSRSEMNVSTLELGDSALYLCASSLLAENEKLFFGSGTQLSVL.

The chain uses TRBV9 and TRBJ1-5; D may be TRBD1 (5 bases). Trimming stripped 2 bases from V and 9 bases from J, with 9 bases between. The CDR3 extends over 12 amino acids. The V gene's germline CDR1 is SGDLS and CDR2 YYNGEE. CDR3 residues: CASSVGGGPQHF. CDR3 bases: TGTGCCAGCAGCGTCGGCGGGGGGCCCCAGCATTTT.

V is TRBV5-1 and J is TRBJ1-3, with a weak D call TRBD1 (5 bases). Germline V CDR1 and CDR2: SGHRS, YFSETQ. The CDR3 totals 17 residues. Trimming left V 0 bases short and J 0 bases short, with 13 bases between. The CDR3 spells CASSLEKRGSSGNTIYF. CDR3 bases: TGCGCCAGCAGCTTGGAGAAGCGGGGCTCCTCTGGAAACACCATATATTTT.

The V call is TRBV7-2, the J call TRBJ2-1; D is possibly TRBD1 (5 bases). V was shortened by 4 bases and J by 1 base, with 8 bases between the two germline ends. The CDR3 extends over 14 amino acids. The V gene's germline CDR1 is SGHTA and CDR2 FQGNSA. The CDR3 sequence: CASSSDISYNEQFF. The CDR3 DNA is TGTGCCAGCAGCTCGGACATATCCTACAATGAGCAGTTCTTC.

This clone was seen more than once but under ten times. This chain connects TRBV7-9 to TRBJ1-5, with a tentative D call TRBD1 (5 bases). Germline-derived CDR1 and CDR2 are SEHNR and FQNEAQ (reference sequence). V lost 4 bases and J lost 9, with 10 bases in between. The CDR3 extends over 12 amino acids. The CDR3 bases are TGTGCCAGCAGCTCAGACAGCCCGCCCCAGCATTTT. It encodes CASSSDSPPQHF.

The rearrangement links TRBV19 to TRBJ1-1; a possible D gene is TRBD1 (6 bases). Between the trimmed V and J ends, which lost 6 bases and 6 bases, there was a span of 17 bases. Germline CDR1 is LNHDA and CDR2 is SQIVND (reference sequence). CDR3 length: 14 amino acids. CDR3: CASSLTRGLPEAFF. The CDR3 DNA follows: TGTGCCAGTAGCCTCACGCGGGGGCTCCCTGAAGCTTTCTTT.

The chain is built from TRBV6-5 and TRBJ1-2, with 7 bases lining up with TRBD1. The germline V gene has CDR1 MNHEY and CDR2 SVGAGI. Losses at the gene ends were 6 bases for V and 4 bases for J; bases not matched to a gene: 5. The CDR3 is 13 amino acids. CDR3 sequence (DNA): TGTGCCAGCAGGGGGGACAGTGGCTATGGCTACACCTTC. Its translation: CASRGDSGYGYTF.

The chain joins TRBV9 to TRBJ1-6, with 11 bases lining up with TRBD1. With V trimmed by 4 bases and J by 1 base, 13 bases remained unmatched. The germline V gene has CDR1 SGDLS and CDR2 YYNGEE. The CDR3 covers 20 residues. This CDR3 reads CASSLPNDGQGASYNSPLHF. The CDR3 DNA sequence: TGTGCCAGCAGCCTTCCCAACGACGGACAGGGGGCATCCTATAATTCACCCCTCCACTTT.

The V gene is TRBV10-1, the J gene TRBJ2-7; 12 positions match TRBD1. Germline CDR1 is WNHNN and CDR2 is SYGVQD (reference sequence). V lost 4 bases, J lost 6 bases, and 4 bases stayed unmatched. The length of the CDR3 is 14 residues. For the CDR3, the DNA is TGCGCCAGCAGTGGGGACAGGGGGCAGGGCGAGCAGTACTTC. Residues: CASSGDRGQGEQYF.

The chain is built from TRBV5-4 and TRBJ2-1; TRBD2 aligns across 9 bases. This CDR3 region has 15 residues. The V segment lost 0 bases and the J segment 4 bases; nucleotides outside the gene matches: 2. Germline V gene sequence: CDR1 SGHNT, CDR2 YYREEE (reference sequence). The CDR3 DNA is TGTGCCAGCAGCTTGGCTAGCGGGGAGTACAATGAGCAGTTCTTC. It translates to CASSLASGEYNEQFF.

The V call is TRBV29-1, the J call TRBJ1-5; D is undetermined. Germline V gene data show CDR1 as SQVTM and CDR2 as ANQGSEA. The CDR3 covers 14 residues. Trimming stripped 4 bases from V and 6 bases from J, with 16 bases between. Here the CDR3 reads CSVVSGIYGQPQHF. In DNA form, the CDR3 reads TGCAGCGTTGTATCCGGGATTTATGGTCAGCCCCAGCATTTT.

This chain uses TRBV25-1 with TRBJ1-1; D gene unclear. This CDR3 comprises 13 residues. Germline lookup yields CDR1 MGHDK and CDR2 SYGVNS. Trimming removed 4 bases at V and 8 bases at J, with 14 bases between. The CDR3, as DNA: TGTGCCAGCAGTGTTGCCATAGCGGGAGAAGCTTTCTTT. Translating it yields CASSVAIAGEAFF.

This chain links TRBV29-1 with TRBJ1-2, with D perhaps TRBD1 (6 bases). CDR3 length: 11 residues. CDR1 is SQVTM and CDR2 is ANQGSEA in the germline V gene. Deletions cut 7 bases from V and 7 bases from J, with 13 bases between. This CDR3 is CSAEDRIGYTF. The CDR3 bases are TGCAGCGCCGAAGACAGGATTGGCTACACCTTC. The whole variable domain, filled in from reference TRBV29-1 and TRBJ1-2, reads SAVISQKPSRDICQRGTSLTIQCQVDSQVTMMFWYRQQPGQSLTLIATANQGSEATYESGFVIDKFPISRPNLTFSTLTVSNMSPEDSSIYLCSAEDRIGYTFGSGTRLTVV.

The chain combines TRBV19 with TRBJ1-6; D ambiguous. Trimming removed 0 bases at V and 3 bases at J, with 6 bases between. This CDR3 spans 15 amino acids. Germline assignment: CDR1 LNHDA and CDR2 SQIVND (reference sequence). CDR3 DNA sequence: TGTGCCAGTAGTATAGAAACTAGCTATAATTCACCCCTCCACTTT. Its protein product is CASSIETSYNSPLHF.

In this sample, this clone turned up a few times. This chain links TRBV6-5 with TRBJ1-2; D might be TRBD1 (6 bases). The ends were cut back, 5 bases at V and 8 bases at J, with 9 bases in the middle. CDR1 and CDR2 from the germline V gene are MNHEY and SVGAGI. CDR3 size: 11 residues. CDR3 DNA: TGTGCCAGCAGTACAGGGAACGGCTACACCTTC. This gives the protein CASSTGNGYTF.

J is TRBJ1-2 and V is TRBV6-2 or TRBV6-3, with TRBD1 as a possible D gene (5 bases). V lost 0 bases, J lost 7 bases, and 12 bases lay in between. Per germline, CDR1 MNHEY and CDR2 SVGEGT. This CDR3 comprises 14 residues. This CDR3 is CASSYSAGLRGYTF. CDR3 coding DNA: TGTGCCAGCAGTTACTCAGCAGGGCTCCGTGGCTACACCTTC.

This chain links TRBV5-3 with TRBJ1-4; 8 nucleotides line up with TRBD1. TRBV5-3 is treated as an ORF (open reading frame) with a function not yet certain. V dropped 9 bases and J dropped 8; count of bases not matched to a gene: 12. There are 14 residues in the CDR3. The CDR3, as DNA: TGTGCCATACGGAGGGACAGGTCCTTCGAAAAACTGTTTTTT. Encoded protein: CAIRRDRSFEKLFF.